The clone carrying this T cell receptor beta chain was observed a few times. The time point here: persistent/refractory GD, antithyroid drugs over 5 years with positive TRAb. Generation of the TCR library employed RNA extracted from PBMCs. The record originates from a study of regulatory T cells in long-lasting Graves disease. Relying on iRepertoire HTBI primers and Arm-PCR of CDR3 regions, the team built TCR beta libraries. In the authors' workflow: Identified segments across samples numbered fewer than 80 TRBV and more than 12 TRBJ. In TCRdb, the multiplex PCR reads were re-called with MiXCR into one record per CDR3 protein. The V and J calls here are based on TCRdb, not the publication. The sample includes roughly 500,000 distinct CDR3 sequences, 20% to 25% of them seen just once. This receptor was identified in a female donor with Graves disease. Sequencing used peripheral blood mononuclear cells (PBMCs), obtained when the disease was refractory, from a patient treated with antithyroid drugs.

The CDR3, as DNA: TGCGCCAGCAGCCAAGAGCGAGCGGGAGAATACGAGCAGTACTTC. This translates into CASSQERAGEYEQYF. This chain uses TRBV4-1 with TRBJ2-7; 8 bases line up with TRBD2. CDR3 size: 15 residues. Germline assignment: CDR1 MGHRA and CDR2 YSYEKL. V trimming: 0 bases; J trimming: 4 bases; junction bases outside the gene matches: 5.